Below, 16 T cell receptor delta chains from the same sample are listed, as sequenced in a study of gamma-delta chains in newborns, infants, children. TCRdb re-called the reads with CATT. The repertoire includes more than 1,500 delta-chain clones, about 40% of them detected once, and about 17% sits in the top ten. The source material was blood. These receptors were obtained from a child who had a fever.

Concerning this clone: A read error may explain this, as a much larger clone is one base away. The V and J genes are TRDV2 and TRDJ1, with 13 bases identical to TRDD3. CDR3 length: 18 residues. Germline loops: CDR1 GEAIGNYY, CDR2 EKD. Unmatched junction bases numbered 14, after V lost 5 bases and J lost 3 bases. CDR3 DNA: TGTGCCTGTGCCGGGACTGGGGGATACGCGGGTCAACCCGATAAACTCATCTTT. This translates into CACAGTGGYAGQPDKLIF.

The chain carries TRDV2 and TRDJ1; perhaps TRDD3 as D (5 bases). Germline V gives CDR1 GEAIGNYY, CDR2 EKD. The germline V and J ends were trimmed by 0 bases and 3 bases, with 10 bases remaining between them. The CDR3 loop spans 14 amino acids. In DNA form, the CDR3 reads TGTGCCTGTGACACCGTCGGGGGGTCCGATAAACTCATCTTT. Translation: CACDTVGGSDKLIF.

The rearrangement links TRDV1 to TRDJ1; 9 positions agree with TRDD3. Germline CDR1 reads TSWWSYY; CDR2 reads QGS. J was trimmed by 4 bases and V by 1 base; bases with no gene match: 31. The CDR3 totals 24 residues. Written as DNA, the CDR3 is TGTGCTCTTGGGGAACCTAACCGTTTCCTACGCTTTGGCGTACTGGGGGACGCGATCGATAAACTCATCTTT. It codes for CALGEPNRFLRFGVLGDAIDKLIF.

The sample holds one count of this clone. An end of the junction differs from the germline gene, which may be a read error. The CDR3 loop reads CACDTAGGYDSWDTRQTFF. CDR3 bases: TGTGCCTGTGACACGGCTGGGGGATATGACTCCTGGGACACCCGACAGACGTTTTTC. The chain is built from TRDV2 and TRDJ3; TRDD3 matches 10 bases. Germline CDR1 is GEAIGNYY and CDR2 is EKD. The CDR3 totals 19 residues.

Here the CDR3 DNA reads TGTGCCTGTGGCACAACGGGCCCGGACTGGGACACCCGACAGATGTTTTTC. Translated, it gives CACGTTGPDWDTRQMFF. The chain employs TRDV2 and TRDJ3; D remains unclear. V lost 5 bases, J lost 3 bases, and 16 bases lay in between. This CDR3 region has 17 residues. Germline values: CDR1 GEAIGNYY, CDR2 EKD.

This clone was seen more than once but under ten times. Other DNA sequences within the sample encode an identical CDR3. The chain is built from TRDV2 and TRDJ2; 8 bases map to TRDD3. The CDR3 loop spans 16 amino acids. Germline loops: CDR1 GEAIGNYY, CDR2 EKD. The ends lost 0 bases at V and 0 bases at J; junction bases unmatched: 2. This CDR3 is CACDTLGEALTAQLFF. DNA of the CDR3: TGTGCCTGTGACACCCTGGGGGAAGCTTTGACAGCACAACTCTTCTTT.

The CDR3 reads CALGDRFLGTDKLIF. The CDR3 bases are TGTGCTCTTGGGGACCGCTTCCTTGGCACCGATAAACTCATCTTT. V and J are TRDV1 and TRDJ1; TRDD2 is a possible D gene (6 bases). V shed 3 bases and J shed 1 base, with 12 bases lying between them. The CDR3 length is 15 residues. Germline V gene lookup returns CDR1 TSWWSYY and CDR2 QGS.

Comment on this clone: One end of the junction varies from germline; a read error may be responsible. J is TRDJ1 and V is TRDV1, with 11 bases that match TRDD3. The V gene's germline CDR1 is TSWWSYY and CDR2 QGS. This CDR3 is 22 amino acids long. CDR3 bases: TGTGCTCCTGGGGAACTGGGTTTCCTCTACTGGGGGATAAAAGAGGGCACCGATAAACTCACCTTT. Amino acids: CAPGELGFLYWGIKEGTDKLTF.

This clone is classed as large. The chain links TRDV2 to TRDJ1; 13 bases line up with TRDD3. The CDR3 runs 16 residues. Trimming at V came to 3 bases and at J to 5 bases, leaving 8 bases not matched to a gene. Per germline, CDR1 GEAIGNYY and CDR2 EKD. CDR3 sequence: CACDSLLGDTRDKLIF. The CDR3 DNA reads as TGTGCCTGTGACTCTCTACTGGGGGATACGCGTGATAAACTCATCTTT.

Notes on this clone: At one of its ends the junction is not consistent with the germline gene, which may arise from a read error. The V and J genes are TRDV2 and TRDJ3, with 9 positions matching TRDD3. CDR1 GEAIGNYY and CDR2 EKD come from the germline V gene. The CDR3 runs 21 residues. The CDR3 nucleotides read TGTGCCTGTGACACCGTGGATTCGCTCGGGGGATACAGCTGGGACGCCCGACAGATGTTTTTC. Translation gives CACDTVDSLGGYSWDARQMFF.

This clone was counted a few times. One junction end does not reproduce the germline sequence, and a read error may be involved. V usage is TRDV2 and J usage is TRDJ1, with 12 positions matching TRDD3. Germline V gene data show CDR1 as GEAIGNYY and CDR2 as EKD. The CDR3 runs to 13 residues. DNA of the CDR3: TGTGCCAGTGACGTACTGGGGGATACTAAACTCATCTTT. This sequence encodes CASDVLGDTKLIF.

This chain joins TRDV2 and TRDJ1; perhaps TRDD3 as D (5 bases). Trimming took 0 bases from V and 3 from J, leaving 13 bases between them. This CDR3 is built from 15 residues. Germline assignment: CDR1 GEAIGNYY and CDR2 EKD. DNA of the CDR3: TGTGCCTGTGACACCCTAGATGGGGTACCCGATAAACTCATCTTT. Its translation: CACDTLDGVPDKLIF.

A remark on this clone: The identical CDR3 is also encoded by other nucleotide sequences in the sample. The chain couples TRDV2 to TRDJ1, with D maybe TRDD3 (5 bases). The CDR3 consists of 17 residues. CDR1 and CDR2 (germline): GEAIGNYY, EKD. Trimming took off 0 bases at V and 0 bases at J, with 16 bases between the two ends. The DNA for the CDR3 is TGTGCCTGTGACACCGTGGGGCCACAATTGTACACCGATAAACTCATCTTT. This gives the protein CACDTVGPQLYTDKLIF.

This clone was counted between two and nine times. At one end, the junction sequence differs from germline, possibly due to a read error. This chain connects TRDV2 to TRDJ1; D ambiguous. The CDR3 runs 16 residues. Germline V gene data show CDR1 as GEAIGNYY and CDR2 as EKD. For the CDR3, the DNA is TGTGCCTGTGAGAGCCTCCCGACAGCTGGCGCCGATAAACCCATCTTT. Translating it yields CACESLPTAGADKPIF.

To note about this clone: Additional DNA sequences in this sample encode the identical CDR3. This chain links TRDV2 with TRDJ3; D call uncertain. Per the germline V gene, CDR1 is GEAIGNYY and CDR2 is EKD. The V gene lost 7 bases and the J gene lost 1 base, with 22 bases spanning the gap. This CDR3 has 19 amino acids. Here the CDR3 DNA reads TGTGCCTGCGACCCTCTGGTCCCCCGGGAATCCTGGGACACCCGACAGATGTTTTTC. This gives the protein CACDPLVPRESWDTRQMFF.

The sample holds a few counts of this clone. This sequence joins TRDV2 and TRDJ1, with TRDD3 matching 8 bases. The CDR3 contains 15 residues. Unmatched junction bases numbered 8, after V lost 2 bases and J lost 4 bases. Looked up from germline, CDR1 is GEAIGNYY and CDR2 is EKD. CDR3 bases: TGTGCCTGTGACAAACTGGGGGGTACGAACGATAAACTCATCTTT. This sequence encodes CACDKLGGTNDKLIF.